This T cell receptor (beta chain) is drawn from a study of cytomegalovirus exposure and HLA in healthy donors. Concerning this clone itself: What it binds is unknown.

Primers: 60 Vbeta forward and 13 Jbeta reverse. Sequenced by immunoSEQ multiplex PCR; TCRdb stores in-frame clones only, minus some. This sample has approximately 150,000 clones, with roughly nine tenths found just once. Study outcomes and limitations: 150 to 200 TCR beta chains were listed as cytomegalovirus-associated. One later analysis reportedly identified an Asian-associated ancestry cluster that showed fewer N-insertions than the approximately 700-donor mean. Reports credit the classifier with highly specific, highly sensitive diagnosis of cytomegalovirus status.

This CDR3 comprises 14 residues. Trimming removed 5 bases from V and 3 bases from J, with 11 bases in between. CDR1 is SGHAT and CDR2 is FQNNGV in the germline V gene. This clonotype originated in a woman under 40 in good health and CMV-seronegative. Sequencing used PBMCs. This chain links TRBV11-2 with TRBJ1-3; D might be TRBD1 (6 bases). The CDR3 here is CASSLTGYGNTIYF. As DNA, the CDR3 is TGTGCCAGCAGCCTGACAGGTTATGGAAACACCATATATTTT.